A single count supports the clone carrying this T cell receptor beta chain. The sample belongs to a study of T cells in Graves' hyperthyroidism and ophthalmopathy. Per the germline V gene, CDR1 is SGHAT and CDR2 is FQNNGV. The CDR3 totals 17 residues. Trimming at V came to 1 base and at J to 0 bases, leaving 8 bases not matched to a gene. RNA transcripts provided the source from which TCR beta CDR3 regions were amplified. The primer set for the first-round RT-PCR of the TCR CDR3 was HTBI. From the multiplex PCR reads, TCRdb called clonotypes with MiXCR, one entry per CDR3 protein. The table shows around 610,000 distinct CDR3 sequences, with about 15% occurring only once.

Input material: blood. This chain connects TRBV11-2 to TRBJ2-7; 8 bases map to TRBD2. The TCR comes from a woman aged 35 to 49 with Graves' ophthalmopathy. CDR3 nucleotides: TGTGCCAGCAGCTTAGGGGTTAGCGGGATTTTCTCCTACGAGCAGTACTTC. Amino acids: CASSLGVSGIFSYEQYF.